There are a few counts of the clone carrying this TCR beta chain. The junction and the germline gene differ at one end; a read error may be behind it. Through a sample-barcoded 5' primer and a J-beta primer mix, a second PCR was run for about 6 to 12 cycles. One entry per CDR3 protein, called by TCRdb with MiXCR from the 5' RACE reads. The sample consists of about a million distinct CDR3 sequences, around 48% of them appearing once. This specimen comes from a study of blood T cells in healthy people across ages. The germline CDR1 and CDR2 sequences are MNHEY and SMNVEV (reference sequence). This CDR3 spans 14 amino acids.

The rearrangement uses TRBV27 and TRBJ2-1; D call uncertain. TRBJ2-7 matches the DNA end more closely, so the J call is doubtful. Sequencing input: blood. The clonotype originates from a man aged 30 to 39 in good health. CDR3 region: CAGSLMGQSYEQYF. The CDR3 DNA follows: TGTGCCGGCAGTTTAATGGGCCAATCCTACGAGCAGTACTTC.